The entry that follows covers one T cell receptor (beta chain) sequence. The antigen is unknown. These data come from a study of T cell responses to AZD1222 COVID-19 vaccine. The CDR3 totals 14 residues. Germline CDR1 MRHNA, CDR2 SNTAGT. The V gene end was trimmed by 4 bases and the J gene end by 2 bases; junction bases not matched to a gene: 3. Whole-study results and caveats: Among vaccine-associated CD4 TCRs, coverage spanned spike, with dominance at 160-218 and 743-854. The donor cohort was predominantly white British with a female majority, and clonal diversity may have been underestimated.

Pooling covered second doses at about 4 or about 12 weeks. Some clones are missing from TCRdb's copy, which holds only in-frame ones; the method was immunoSEQ multiplex PCR. The table includes nearly 110,000 clones, about 92% detected once. The chain uses TRBV6-4 and TRBJ1-1, with 8 positions matching TRBD1. The receptor was isolated from an adult who received the AZD1222 COVID-19 vaccine. Source: peripheral blood, taken 28 days after the second AZD1222 dose. As DNA, the CDR3 is TGTGCCAGCAGTGCGACAGGGGATAACACTGAAGCTTTCTTT. This sequence encodes CASSATGDNTEAFF.